What follows describes a single T cell receptor (beta chain). Its antigen is still unknown. Using its own MiXCR run on the RT-PCR reads, TCRdb lists one record per CDR3 protein. Among a few hundred thousand distinct CDR3 sequences listed, 14% were seen once. The CDR3 is 14 amino acids. The V gene's germline CDR1 is SGHNT and CDR2 YYREEE (reference sequence). V gave up 0 bases and J gave up 7 bases, with 10 bases separating them. The sample originates from a study of response to subunit inactivated influenza vaccine. Findings and caveats of the study: Few additional T cells are recruited per seasonal influenza vaccination, authors suggested.

This clonotype originated in a man between 50 and 59 years old who received an inactivated influenza vaccine. The V and J genes are TRBV5-4 and TRBJ2-2, with unresolved D. Material: PBMCs from blood, obtained 11 to 12 days after vaccination. The CDR3 is CASSLEALGGELFF. The CDR3 nucleotides read TGTGCCAGCAGCTTGGAAGCCTTGGGCGGGGAGCTGTTTTTT.